This is a list of T cell receptor beta chains from one sample in a study of breast tumors, draining lymph nodes, adjacent tissues. TCRdb analysed the multiplex PCR reads with MiXCR anew, one entry per CDR3 protein. The data show approximately 130,000 distinct CDR3 sequences, 21% seen once. The sequenced sample consisted of axillary lymph node tissue. All receptors derive from a female donor with breast cancer. Some clones in this sample may be carry-over from other donors' samples. The CDR3 runs from the conserved cysteine through the conserved F or W. D genes are given only for firm matches. Clone size, where shown, is once, few, many, or a class for clones that have expanded.

J gene: TRBJ2-1; D gene: TRBD2; V gene: TRBV24-1; clone size: many; CDR3 DNA: TGTGCCACCAGCGGAACTAGCGCCTCCTACAATGAGCAGTTCTTC; CDR3 protein: CATSGTSASYNEQFF
J gene: TRBJ2-7; D gene: NA; V gene: TRBV9; clone size: few; CDR3 DNA: TGTGCCAGCCAGCCGCTGGGCTCCTACGAGCAGTACTTC; CDR3 protein: CASQPLGSYEQYF
J gene: TRBJ2-2; D gene: NA; V gene: TRBV28; clone size: few; CDR3 DNA: TGTGCCAGCAGTTTGGACGTCGGGGAGCTGTTTTTT; CDR3 protein: CASSLDVGELFF
J gene: TRBJ2-3; D gene: NA; V gene: TRBV10-3; clone size: many; CDR3 DNA: TGTGCCATCAGTGGCGGGGTGGGCCTCAACACAGATACGCAGTATTTT; CDR3 protein: CAISGGVGLNTDTQYF
J gene: TRBJ2-4; D gene: NA; V gene: TRBV11-1; clone size: NA; CDR3 DNA: TGTGCCAGCAGCCCGAAGTGGGTCAAAAACATTCAGTACTTC; CDR3 protein: CASSPKWVKNIQYF
J gene: TRBJ2-1; D gene: TRBD2; V gene: TRBV7-8; clone size: many; CDR3 DNA: TGTGCCAGCAGCTTAAGTCCAGCGGGAGAACCTGAGCAGTTCTTC; CDR3 protein: CASSLSPAGEPEQFF
J gene: TRBJ2-5; D gene: NA; V gene: TRBV28; clone size: NA; CDR3 DNA: TGTGCCAGCAGTTTATTCGGGCAAGAGGCCCAGTACTTC; CDR3 protein: CASSLFGQEAQYF
J gene: TRBJ1-2; D gene: NA; V gene: TRBV9; clone size: many; CDR3 DNA: TGTGCCAGCAGCGGCGACCGGGTCTTTAACTATGGCTACACCTTC; CDR3 protein: CASSGDRVFNYGYTF
J gene: TRBJ2-2; D gene: NA; V gene: TRBV13; clone size: many; CDR3 DNA: TGTGCCAGCAGCTCCTACAGGGTCACCGGGGAGCTGTTTTTT; CDR3 protein: CASSSYRVTGELFF
J gene: TRBJ2-7; D gene: TRBD2; V gene: TRBV11-2; clone size: many; CDR3 DNA: TGTGCCAGCAGCTTAGTGGGGACTAGCGGATCTTCCTACGAGCAGTACTTC; CDR3 protein: CASSLVGTSGSSYEQYF
J gene: TRBJ2-4; D gene: NA; V gene: TRBV4-1; clone size: once; CDR3 DNA: TGCGCCAGCAGCCAAGAATCTGACGGTTGGGGAGAAAACATTCAGTACTTC; CDR3 protein: CASSQESDGWGENIQYF
J gene: TRBJ2-1; D gene: TRBD2; V gene: TRBV7-8; clone size: many; CDR3 DNA: TGTGCCAGCAGCCCATTCGGACTAGCGGCCTACAATGAGCAGTTCTTC; CDR3 protein: CASSPFGLAAYNEQFF
J gene: TRBJ1-6; D gene: NA; V gene: TRBV27; clone size: many; CDR3 DNA: TGTGCCAGCAGTTTACAACAGGGTTCACCCCTCCACTTT; CDR3 protein: CASSLQQGSPLHF